The 7 T cell receptor beta chains reported below all come from one sample, sequenced in a study of vaccination and CD4 T cells after COVID-19. Treatment denoted: roughly ten-day PBMC culture with coronavirus spike peptide pools or control peptides (ViraFEST assay). Cultured CD4+ T-cell DNA underwent Oncomine TCR Beta short-read sequencing. TCRdb analysed the PCR reads with MiXCR anew, one entry per CDR3 protein. The data contain about 26,000 distinct CDR3 sequences, less than 60% of them seen just once; the ten biggest clones take up under 30%. The antigens these receptors bind are not known. The specimen was CD4+ T cells from blood, cultured in vitro, collected before SARS-CoV-2 vaccination. Receptors originate from a human donor who received a COVID-19 vaccine.

This clonotype was observed a few times. V usage is TRBV12-3 or TRBV12-4 and J usage is TRBJ1-2; maybe TRBD1 (5 bases). Trimming shortened V by 11 bases and J by 3 bases, and 19 bases separated the two germline ends. This CDR3 has 14 residues. The CDR3: CAGKRVGADYGYTF. The CDR3 DNA reads as TGTGCCGGAAAACGGGTTGGGGCGGACTATGGCTACACCTTC.

The V and J genes are TRBV30 and TRBJ2-7, with 15 positions matching TRBD2. Germline V CDR1 and CDR2: GTSNPN, SVGIG (reference sequence). With V trimmed by 2 bases and J by 3 bases, 5 bases remained unmatched. The CDR3 sequence is 16 residues long. This CDR3 is CAWSRTSGGVYYEQYF. DNA for the CDR3: TGTGCCTGGAGTCGGACTAGCGGGGGGGTGTACTACGAGCAGTACTTC.

The CDR3 DNA reads as TGTGCCAGCAGGAGCAGGGGGGACACTGAAGCTTTCTTT. Translating it yields CASRSRGDTEAFF. The chain uses TRBV2 and TRBJ1-1; the match to TRBD1 covers 7 bases. The CDR3 is 13 residues long. CDR1 and CDR2 (germline): SNHLY, FYNNEI. The V and J ends lost 6 bases and 3 bases, in that order; junction bases with no gene match: 4.

The CDR3 DNA reads as TGTGCCAGTGAGAACAGGGGAACTTCGGGTTCACCCCTCCACTTT. Its protein product is CASENRGTSGSPLHF. This sequence joins TRBV3-1 and TRBJ1-6, with 7 bases lining up with TRBD1. This CDR3 is built from 15 residues. V shed 9 bases, J shed 9 bases, and the junction held 14 bases outside the gene matches. Germline CDR1 reads LGHDT; CDR2 reads YNNKEL (reference sequence).

This chain uses TRBV14 with TRBJ1-6; tentative D call: TRBD1 (6 bases). In germline, CDR1 is SGHDN, CDR2 FVKESK. The CDR3 spans 17 residues. Trimming removed 0 bases at V and 9 bases at J, with 18 bases between. CDR3 DNA sequence: TGTGCCAGCAGCCAAGAGCTCACAGGGTTGCGTGGTTCACCCCTCCACTTT. Its translation: CASSQELTGLRGSPLHF.

The chain employs TRBV12-5 and TRBJ1-1; 7 bases agree with TRBD1. Germline CDR1 reads LGHNT; CDR2 reads FRNRAP. This CDR3 region has 15 residues. The J segment lost 1 base and the V segment lost 6 bases, leaving 8 bases of the junction unmatched. Here the CDR3 reads CASGLRDSRNTEAFF. The CDR3 DNA is TGTGCTAGTGGCCTGAGGGACAGCCGGAACACTGAAGCTTTCTTT.

The rearrangement uses TRBV7-3 and TRBJ2-5; TRBD1 might be the D (6 bases). The CDR3 is 16 amino acids. Trimming stripped 5 bases from V and 2 bases from J, with 18 bases between. CDR1 and CDR2 (germline): SGHTA, FQGTGA. CDR3 sequence: CASSDTGRDMQETQYF. In nucleotides, the CDR3 is TGTGCCAGCAGCGATACAGGCCGGGACATGCAAGAGACCCAGTACTTC.